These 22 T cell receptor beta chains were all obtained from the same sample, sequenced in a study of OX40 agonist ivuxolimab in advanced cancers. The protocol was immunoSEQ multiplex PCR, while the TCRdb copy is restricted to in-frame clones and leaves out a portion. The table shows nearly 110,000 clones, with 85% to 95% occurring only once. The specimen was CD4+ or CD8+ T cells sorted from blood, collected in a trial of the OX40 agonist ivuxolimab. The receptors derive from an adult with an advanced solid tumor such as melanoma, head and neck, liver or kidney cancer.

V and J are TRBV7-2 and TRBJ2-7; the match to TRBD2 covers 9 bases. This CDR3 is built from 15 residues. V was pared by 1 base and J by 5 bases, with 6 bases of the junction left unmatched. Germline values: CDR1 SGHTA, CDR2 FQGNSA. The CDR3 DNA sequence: TGTGCCAGCAGCTTAGGGCGGGAGGGGCCCCACGAGCAGTACTTC. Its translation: CASSLGREGPHEQYF.

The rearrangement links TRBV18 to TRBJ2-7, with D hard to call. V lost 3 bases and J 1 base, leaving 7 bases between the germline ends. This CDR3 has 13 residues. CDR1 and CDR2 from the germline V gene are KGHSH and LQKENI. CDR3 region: CASSPTLSYEQYF. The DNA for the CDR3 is TGTGCCAGCTCACCGACACTTTCCTACGAGCAGTACTTC.

CDR3 DNA: TGTGCCAGCAAGGGGGTGGTTACTGGAAACACCATATATTTT. Its protein product is CASKGVVTGNTIYF. The chain couples TRBV27 to TRBJ1-3; a weak D match, TRBD1 (6 bases). There are 14 residues in the CDR3. V lost 7 bases and J lost 2, with 12 bases in between. The germline V gene has CDR1 MNHEY and CDR2 SMNVEV (reference sequence).

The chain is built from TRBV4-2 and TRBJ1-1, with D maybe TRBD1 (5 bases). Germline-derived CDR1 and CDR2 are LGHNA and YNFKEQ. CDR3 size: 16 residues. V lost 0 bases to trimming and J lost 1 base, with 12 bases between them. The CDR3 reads CASSQDWGVRNTEAFF. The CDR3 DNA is TGTGCCAGCAGCCAAGATTGGGGGGTCCGGAACACTGAAGCTTTCTTT.

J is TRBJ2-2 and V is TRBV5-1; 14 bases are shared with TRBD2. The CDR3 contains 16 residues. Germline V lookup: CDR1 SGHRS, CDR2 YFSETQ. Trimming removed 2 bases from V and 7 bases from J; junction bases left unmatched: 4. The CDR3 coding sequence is TGCGCCAGCAGCTTTCGACTAGCGGGAGGGAACGGGGAGCTGTTTTTT. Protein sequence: CASSFRLAGGNGELFF.

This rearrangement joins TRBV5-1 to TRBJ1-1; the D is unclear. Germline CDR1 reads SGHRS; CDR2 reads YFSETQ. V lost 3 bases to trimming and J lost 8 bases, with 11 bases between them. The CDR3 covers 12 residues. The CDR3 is CASSWGKGEAFF. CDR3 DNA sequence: TGCGCCAGCAGCTGGGGTAAGGGCGAAGCTTTCTTT.

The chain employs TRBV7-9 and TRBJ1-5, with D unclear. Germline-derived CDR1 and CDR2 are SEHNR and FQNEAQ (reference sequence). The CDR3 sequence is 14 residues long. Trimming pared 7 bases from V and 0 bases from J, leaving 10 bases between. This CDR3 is CASNLGNSNQPQHF. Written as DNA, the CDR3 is TGTGCCAGCAACCTAGGTAATAGCAATCAGCCCCAGCATTTT.

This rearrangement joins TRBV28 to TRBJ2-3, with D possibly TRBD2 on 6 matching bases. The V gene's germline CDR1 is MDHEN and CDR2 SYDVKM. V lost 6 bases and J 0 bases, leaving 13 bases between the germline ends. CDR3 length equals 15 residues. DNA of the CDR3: TGTGCCAGCAGCATCCCAGCGGGCAGCACAGATACGCAGTATTTT. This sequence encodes CASSIPAGSTDTQYF.

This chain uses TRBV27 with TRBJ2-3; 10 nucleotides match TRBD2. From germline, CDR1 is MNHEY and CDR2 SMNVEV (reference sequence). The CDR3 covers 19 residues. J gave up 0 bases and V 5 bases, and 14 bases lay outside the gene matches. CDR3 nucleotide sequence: TGTGCCAGCAGTCGACTAGCGGGCCTACCCTTACATAGCACAGATACGCAGTATTTT. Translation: CASSRLAGLPLHSTDTQYF.

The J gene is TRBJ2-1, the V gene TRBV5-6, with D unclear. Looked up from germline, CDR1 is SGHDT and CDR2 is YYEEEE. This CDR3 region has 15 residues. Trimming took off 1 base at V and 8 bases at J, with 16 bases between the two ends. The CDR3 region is CASSLSLEPTDEQFF. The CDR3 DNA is TGTGCCAGCAGCTTGAGTCTAGAGCCTACCGATGAGCAGTTCTTC. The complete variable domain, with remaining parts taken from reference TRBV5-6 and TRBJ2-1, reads DAGVTQSPTHLIKTRGQQVTLRCSPKSGHDTVSWYQQALGQGPQFIFQYYEEEERQRGNFPDRFSGHQFPNYSSELNVNALLLGDSALYLCASSLSLEPTDEQFFGPGTRLTVL.

The CDR3 sequence: CASSQDRTGNDNEQFF. The CDR3 nucleotides read TGCGCCAGCAGCCAAGATAGGACAGGGAACGACAATGAGCAGTTCTTC. The rearrangement uses TRBV4-3 and TRBJ2-1, with 8 bases identical to TRBD1. Losses at the gene ends were 0 bases for V and 5 bases for J; bases not matched to a gene: 6. CDR3 length: 16 residues. Germline V gene sequence: CDR1 LGHNA, CDR2 YSLEER.

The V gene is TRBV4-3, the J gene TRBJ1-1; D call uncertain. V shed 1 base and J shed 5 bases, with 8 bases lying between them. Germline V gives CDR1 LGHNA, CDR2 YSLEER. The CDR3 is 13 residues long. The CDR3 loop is CASSQGPRTEAFF. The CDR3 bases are TGCGCCAGCAGCCAAGGACCGCGGACTGAAGCTTTCTTT.

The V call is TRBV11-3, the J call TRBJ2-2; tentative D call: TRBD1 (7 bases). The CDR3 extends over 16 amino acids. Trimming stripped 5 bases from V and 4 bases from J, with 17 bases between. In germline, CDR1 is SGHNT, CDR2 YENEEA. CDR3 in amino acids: CASSKSQGGGTGELFF. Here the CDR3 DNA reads TGTGCCAGCAGCAAGAGCCAGGGGGGAGGCACCGGGGAGCTGTTTTTT.

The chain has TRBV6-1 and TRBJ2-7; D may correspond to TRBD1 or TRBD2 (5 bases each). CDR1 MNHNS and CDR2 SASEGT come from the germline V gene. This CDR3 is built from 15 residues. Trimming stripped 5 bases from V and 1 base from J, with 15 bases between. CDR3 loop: CASSRSRDGSYEQYF. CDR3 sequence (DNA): TGTGCCAGCAGTAGGAGCCGGGACGGATCCTACGAGCAGTACTTC.

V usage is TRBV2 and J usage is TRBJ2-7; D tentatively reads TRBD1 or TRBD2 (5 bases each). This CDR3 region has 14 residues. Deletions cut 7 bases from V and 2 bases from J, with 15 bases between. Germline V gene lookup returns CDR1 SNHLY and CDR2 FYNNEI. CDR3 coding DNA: TGTGCCAGCAAGGGGAGCGCCACCGCCTACGAGCAGTACTTC. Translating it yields CASKGSATAYEQYF.

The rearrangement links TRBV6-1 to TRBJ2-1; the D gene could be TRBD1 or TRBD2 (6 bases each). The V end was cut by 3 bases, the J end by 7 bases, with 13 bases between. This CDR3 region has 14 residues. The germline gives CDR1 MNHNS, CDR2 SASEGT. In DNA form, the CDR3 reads TGTGCCAGCAGTGATGGGGGCGGGGCTAATGAGCAGTTCTTC. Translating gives CASSDGGGANEQFF.

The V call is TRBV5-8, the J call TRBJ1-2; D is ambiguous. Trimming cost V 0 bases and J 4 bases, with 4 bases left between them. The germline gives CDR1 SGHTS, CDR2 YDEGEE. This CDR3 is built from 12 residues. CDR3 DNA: TGTGCCAGCAGCTTGGTAATCTATGGCTACACCTTC. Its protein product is CASSLVIYGYTF. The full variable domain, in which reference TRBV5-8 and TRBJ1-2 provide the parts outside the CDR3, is EAGVTQSPTHLIKTRGQQATLRCSPISGHTSVYWYQQALGLGLQFLLWYDEGEERNRGNFPPRFSGRQFPNYSSELNVNALELEDSALYLCASSLVIYGYTFGSGTRLTVV.

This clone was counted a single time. The CDR3 region is CASSLNGNYGYTF. The CDR3 DNA follows: TGTGCCAGCAGTTTAAATGGGAACTATGGCTACACCTTC. The V and J genes are TRBV27 and TRBJ1-2; unclear D gene. The CDR3 sequence is 13 residues long. Trimming removed 2 bases at V and 2 bases at J, with 6 bases between. The germline gives CDR1 MNHEY, CDR2 SMNVEV (reference sequence).

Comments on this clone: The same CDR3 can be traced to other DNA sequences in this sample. The CDR3 loop is CASSLGTSGSYEQYF. CDR3 nucleotides: TGTGCCAGCAGCTTAGGGACTAGCGGCTCCTACGAGCAGTACTTC. This chain links TRBV7-9 with TRBJ2-7, with 10 nucleotides matching TRBD2. Germline CDR1 SEHNR, CDR2 FQNEAQ (reference sequence). The CDR3 is made up of 15 amino acids. Germline trimming cut 1 base from V and 0 bases from J; bases unmatched to any gene: 0. Using reference TRBV7-9 and TRBJ2-7 for the parts outside the CDR3, the full variable domain is DTGVSQNPRHKITKRGQNVTFRCDPISEHNRLYWYRQTLGQGPEFLTYFQNEAQLEKSRLLSDRFSAERPKGSFSTLEIQRTEQGDSAMYLCASSLGTSGSYEQYFGPGTRLTVT.

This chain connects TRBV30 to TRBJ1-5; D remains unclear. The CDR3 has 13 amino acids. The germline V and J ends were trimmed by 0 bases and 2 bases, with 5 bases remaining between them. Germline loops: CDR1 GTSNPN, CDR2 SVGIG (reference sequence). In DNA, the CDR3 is TGTGCCTGGAGTGTATCGGGCAATCAGCCCCAGCATTTT. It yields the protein CAWSVSGNQPQHF.

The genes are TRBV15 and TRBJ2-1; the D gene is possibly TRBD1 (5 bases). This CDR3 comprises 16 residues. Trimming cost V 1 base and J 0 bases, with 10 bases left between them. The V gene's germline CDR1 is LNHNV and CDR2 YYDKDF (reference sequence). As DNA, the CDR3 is TGTGCCACCAGCAGAGGAGACAGCTTCTCCTACAATGAGCAGTTCTTC. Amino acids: CATSRGDSFSYNEQFF.

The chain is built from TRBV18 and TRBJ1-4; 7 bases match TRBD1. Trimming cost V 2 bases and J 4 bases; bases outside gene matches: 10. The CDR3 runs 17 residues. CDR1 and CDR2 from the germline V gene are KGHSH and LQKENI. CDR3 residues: CASSPLIPGQINEKLFF. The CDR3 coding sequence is TGTGCCAGCTCACCATTGATACCGGGACAGATTAATGAAAAACTGTTTTTT. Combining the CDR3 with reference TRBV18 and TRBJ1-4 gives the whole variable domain NAGVMQNPRHLVRRRGQEARLRCSPMKGHSHVYWYRQLPEEGLKFMVYLQKENIIDESGMPKERFSAEFPKEGPSILRIQQVVRGDSAAYFCASSPLIPGQINEKLFFGSGTQLSVL.